These T cell receptor beta chains were read from a single sample in a study of T-cell reconstitution after alpha-beta-depleted transplantation in children. One entry per CDR3 protein, called by TCRdb with MiXCR from the PCR reads. Altogether about 200,000 distinct CDR3 sequences are present, approximately 7% being singletons, with the ten largest covering approximately 6%. The material was PBMCs, obtained before TCRalphabeta/CD19-depleted stem cell transplant. These receptors all come from a boy between 2 and 10 years old with acute lymphoblastic leukemia, due to receive a stem cell transplant. CDR3s include the opening cysteine and the closing phenylalanine or tryptophan. Fields, in order: J gene, D gene, V gene, clone size, CDR3 protein, CDR3 DNA. A D gene is named only where the DNA matches it firmly. The listing skips clone size in some rows; elsewhere it reads once, few, many or a size class.

TRBJ2-5,-,TRBV9,many,CASSVGARVGGQETQYF,TGTGCCAGCAGCGTAGGGGCCCGAGTAGGGGGCCAAGAGACCCAGTACTTC
TRBJ2-1,-,TRBV29-1,many,CSVRPPSYNEQFF,TGCAGCGTTCGACCTCCCTCCTACAATGAGCAGTTCTTC
TRBJ2-5,-,TRBV3-1,-,CASLQGSIGGPQTQYF,TGTGCCAGCCTCCAAGGGAGTATCGGGGGCCCTCAGACCCAGTACTTC
TRBJ2-3,TRBD2,TRBV20-1,many,CSARRASGGRTDTQYF,TGCAGTGCTAGGAGGGCTAGCGGGGGACGCACAGATACGCAGTATTTT
TRBJ2-7,-,TRBV11-1,many,CASSAGDTTYEQYF,TGTGCCAGCAGCGCCGGGGACACCACCTACGAGCAGTACTTC
TRBJ2-6,TRBD1,TRBV28,many,CASRDRGKSGANVLTF,TGTGCCAGCAGGGACAGGGGAAAGTCTGGGGCCAACGTCCTGACTTTC
TRBJ2-2,-,TRBV6-2/TRBV6-3,many,CASSYGRELFF,TGTGCCAGCAGTTATGGGAGGGAGCTGTTTTTT
TRBJ2-2,-,TRBV3-1,many,CASSLQTQRSTGELFF,TGTGCCAGCAGCCTCCAGACACAAAGGTCCACCGGGGAGCTGTTTTTT
TRBJ1-1,-,TRBV12-3/TRBV12-4,many,CASTYSGPVNTEAFF,TGTGCCAGCACCTACTCGGGACCGGTAAACACTGAAGCTTTCTTT
TRBJ2-5,-,TRBV28,many,CASSVEGQETQYF,TGTGCCAGCAGTGTTGAGGGGCAAGAGACCCAGTACTTC